This TCR beta chain was obtained from a study of blood T cell repertoires in COVID-19. At the level of the study: Material from acute and convalescent COVID-19 was sourced from the United States, Italy and Spain. The analysed material was cDNA or gDNA that came from T cells, B-cell-depleted T cells, or PBMCs.

V gave up 10 bases and J gave up 0 bases, with 19 bases separating them. The CDR3 runs 15 residues. Germline loops: CDR1 ENHRY, CDR2 SYGVKD. Per the original data handling: Amplified reference gene primers provided the basis for estimating nucleated cell counts. Sequenced by immunoSEQ multiplex PCR; TCRdb stores in-frame clones only, minus some. D and trimming come from the DNA, and the V and J calls and clone size come from that table. The data hold some 58,000 clones, with approximately 90% observed a single time. The sequencing sample was made of peripheral blood. This clonotype was sampled from a man aged 35-49 years with acute or convalescent COVID-19. The chain employs TRBV10-3 and TRBJ2-7; the D is unclear. The CDR3 protein is CATLEDPGASYEQYF. Written as DNA, the CDR3 is TGTGCCACTCTGGAAGATCCAGGCGCCTCCTACGAGCAGTACTTC.